This note documents a single T cell receptor beta chain sequence. Alongside a J-beta primer mix, a sample-barcoded 5' primer served in a second PCR lasting about 7 to 12 cycles. TCRdb reprocessed the 5' RACE reads via MiXCR and lists one record per CDR3 protein. There are just over 1 million distinct CDR3 sequences in the sample; under 55% occur only once, and 18% lies in the top ten. Isolation per sample recovered at least 7 million PBMCs. CDR3 length: 13 residues. The V gene's germline CDR1 is SGHRS and CDR2 YFSETQ. V lost 0 bases and J lost 8, with 11 bases in between. The data were obtained in a study of blood T cells in healthy people across ages.

This rearrangement joins TRBV5-1 to TRBJ1-2; tentatively, D is TRBD1 (5 bases). What was sequenced was blood. The sequence was obtained from an older woman in good health. The CDR3 DNA reads as TGCGCCAGCAGCTTGGGAGGGGTCGAGGGCTACACCTTC. It translates to CASSLGGVEGYTF. Looking up the rest from reference TRBV5-1 and TRBJ1-2 gives the full variable domain: KAGVTQTPRYLIKTRGQQVTLSCSPISGHRSVSWYQQTPGQGLQFLFEYFSETQRNKGNFPGRFSGRQFSNSRSEMNVSTLELGDSALYLCASSLGGVEGYTFGSGTRLTVV.